The present T cell receptor beta chain was sequenced within a study of vaccination and CD4 T cells after COVID-19. Time point described: late sampling 161 to 241 days after vaccination in three convalescent patients. Treatment: approximately nine-day PBMC culture with coronavirus spike peptide pools or control peptides (ViraFEST assay). Sequenced with the Oncomine TCR Beta short-read assay was DNA taken from cultured CD4+ T cells. TCRdb re-called the PCR reads through MiXCR, storing one row per CDR3 protein. The sample contains about 17,000 distinct CDR3 sequences, around 50% of which appear only once. In the case of this clonotype: Its specificity is unknown.

Between the trimmed V and J ends, which lost 8 bases and 4 bases, there was a span of 9 bases. Looked up from germline, CDR1 is WSHSY and CDR2 is SAAADI. The CDR3 loop spans 13 amino acids. The source is a human donor who had recovered from COVID-19. V gene TRBV10-2 combines with J gene TRBJ1-6; D gene uncertain. The starting material was CD4+ T cells from blood, cultured in vitro, obtained about 7 months after SARS-CoV-2 vaccination. This chain's CDR3 is CASSGLYNSPLHF. CDR3 DNA: TGCGCCAGCTCGGGCCTATATAATTCACCCCTCCACTTT.